Listed below are T cell receptor beta chains from one sample, sequenced in a study of cytomegalovirus exposure and HLA in healthy donors. This table comes from immunoSEQ multiplex PCR, and its TCRdb copy is limited to in-frame clones, with some not included. Of 120,000 or so clones listed, approximately 10% are singletons. The source material was PBMCs. The receptors originated from a woman younger than 35 in good health and CMV-seropositive. CDR3s include the opening cysteine and the closing phenylalanine or tryptophan. D genes are given only for firm matches. Size is stated for part of the rows, as once, few or many counts, or as a class when the clone is expanded.

v_call,d_call,clone_size,j_call,cdr3_aa,cdr3_nt
TRBV28,-,-,TRBJ1-2,CASSQGRDYVRLGSGGYTF,TGTGCCAGCAGCCAAGGGCGGGACTATGTGAGGTTGGGGTCAGGAGGCTACACCTTC
TRBV4-1,-,-,TRBJ2-2,CASSQDSRVTGELFF,TGCGCCAGCAGCCAAGACTCGAGGGTGACCGGGGAGCTGTTTTTT
TRBV6-5,TRBD2,few,TRBJ2-5,CASGRTSGRETQYF,TGTGCCAGCGGTAGGACTAGCGGGCGCGAGACCCAGTACTTC
TRBV21-1,-,medium-sized,TRBJ1-1,CASSFRLGGPKAFF,TGTGCCAGCAGCTTTCGTTTAGGGGGCCCCAAGGCTTTCTTT
TRBV5-1,-,-,TRBJ1-2,CASSLVTGIGYTF,TGCGCCAGCAGCTTGGTAACAGGGATCGGCTACACCTTC
TRBV28,-,-,TRBJ2-2,CASSLPTDSTGELFF,TGTGCCAGCAGTTTACCCACTGACAGCACCGGGGAGCTGTTTTTT
TRBV29-1,TRBD2,-,TRBJ2-7,CSAGTSGSNYEQYF,TGCAGCGCCGGGACTAGCGGGAGCAATTACGAGCAGTACTTC
TRBV19,-,few,TRBJ2-4,CASSSTWRTKNIQYF,TGTGCCAGTAGTAGTACCTGGAGAACCAAAAACATTCAGTACTTC
TRBV4-1,TRBD2,-,TRBJ2-3,CASSHVGLAVDTQYF,TGCGCCAGCAGCCACGTGGGACTAGCGGTAGATACGCAGTATTTT
TRBV7-6,-,-,TRBJ2-5,CASSWGAGVRQETQYF,TGTGCCAGCAGCTGGGGGGCGGGAGTTAGGCAAGAGACCCAGTACTTC
TRBV30,-,-,TRBJ2-7,CAWAPSRLGPYEQYF,TGTGCCTGGGCCCCTAGCAGACTCGGGCCCTACGAGCAGTACTTC
TRBV7-9,-,-,TRBJ2-1,CASSLAPPGRFDNEQFF,TGTGCCAGCAGCTTAGCGCCCCCAGGGAGGTTCGACAATGAGCAGTTCTTC
TRBV14,TRBD1,few,TRBJ1-1,CASSQLDRLEAFF,TGTGCCAGCAGCCAACTGGACAGGTTAGAAGCTTTCTTT
TRBV28,-,few,TRBJ1-3,CASSLLSGNTIYF,TGTGCCAGCAGTTTACTCTCTGGAAACACCATATATTTT
TRBV28,-,-,TRBJ1-1,CASSFRSITEAFF,TGTGCCAGCAGTTTTAGGAGTATCACTGAAGCTTTCTTT
TRBV6-1,-,few,TRBJ2-3,CASSDAGITFADTQYF,TGTGCCAGCAGTGATGCCGGGATAACTTTCGCAGATACGCAGTATTTT
TRBV14,-,few,TRBJ1-1,CASSPPGSLNTEAFF,TGTGCCAGCAGCCCGCCAGGGTCTCTGAACACTGAAGCTTTCTTT
TRBV6-1,TRBD1,-,TRBJ1-2,CASSGTFGTGETYGYTF,TGTGCCAGCAGTGGCACTTTCGGGACAGGGGAGACCTATGGCTACACCTTC
TRBV12-2,-,few,TRBJ1-5,CASRLEYRGGDQPQHF,TGTGCAAGTCGCTTAGAGTACAGGGGAGGTGATCAGCCCCAGCATTTT
TRBV11-2,-,-,TRBJ1-1,CASSLTPGGYTEAFF,TGTGCCAGCAGCTTGACCCCCGGGGGTTATACTGAAGCTTTCTTT
TRBV10-3,-,few,TRBJ1-1,CAISDLKGAEAFF,TGTGCCATCAGTGACCTGAAGGGGGCTGAAGCTTTCTTT
TRBV5-6,TRBD2,few,TRBJ2-7,CASSFNGASGRPGGYEQYF,TGTGCCAGCAGCTTCAACGGGGCTAGCGGGAGACCGGGGGGCTACGAGCAGTACTTC
TRBV5-4,TRBD1,-,TRBJ1-2,CASSLDRGGYGYTF,TGTGCCAGCAGCCTCGACAGGGGAGGGTATGGCTACACCTTC
TRBV30,TRBD2,few,TRBJ2-1,CAWTGTSVYNEQFF,TGTGCCTGGACCGGGACTAGCGTCTACAATGAGCAGTTCTTC
TRBV19,TRBD1,-,TRBJ2-2,CASSIASMGQGTGELFF,TGTGCCAGTAGTATAGCCTCAATGGGACAGGGGACCGGGGAGCTGTTTTTT
TRBV5-8,-,few,TRBJ2-7,CASSLAGIGEQYF,TGTGCCAGCAGCTTGGCAGGGATCGGCGAGCAGTACTTC
TRBV30,TRBD2,few,TRBJ2-1,CAWSVQAGGQFF,TGTGCCTGGAGTGTCCAAGCGGGGGGTCAGTTCTTC
TRBV7-8,-,few,TRBJ2-3,CASSLVPGSGDTQYF,TGTGCCAGCAGCTTAGTCCCCGGGAGTGGAGATACGCAGTATTTT
TRBV27,TRBD2,-,TRBJ2-3,CASRELAGRNSQYF,TGTGCCAGCAGAGAACTAGCGGGAAGGAATTCGCAGTATTTT
TRBV30,TRBD1,few,TRBJ1-2,CAWSLQGAKHGYTF,TGTGCCTGGAGTTTACAGGGGGCGAAACATGGCTACACCTTC
TRBV5-1,-,few,TRBJ1-5,CASSLLGSGAGGYGNQPQHF,TGCGCCAGCAGCTTGTTAGGATCGGGTGCGGGGGGGTATGGCAATCAGCCCCAGCATTTT
TRBV2,-,-,TRBJ2-7,CASILSLEGRSYEQYF,TGTGCCAGCATCCTATCCCTCGAGGGAAGGTCCTACGAGCAGTACTTC